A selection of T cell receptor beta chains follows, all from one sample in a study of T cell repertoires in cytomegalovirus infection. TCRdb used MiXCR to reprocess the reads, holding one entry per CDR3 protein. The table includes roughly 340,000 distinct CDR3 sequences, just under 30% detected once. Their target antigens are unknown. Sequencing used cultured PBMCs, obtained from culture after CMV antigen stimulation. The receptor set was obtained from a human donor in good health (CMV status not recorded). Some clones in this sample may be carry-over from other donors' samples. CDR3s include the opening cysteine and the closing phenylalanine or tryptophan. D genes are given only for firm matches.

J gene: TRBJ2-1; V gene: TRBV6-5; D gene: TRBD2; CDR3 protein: CASLGLAGGLFF
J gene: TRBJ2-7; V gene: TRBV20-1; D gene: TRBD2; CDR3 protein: CSARRAGVTYEQYF
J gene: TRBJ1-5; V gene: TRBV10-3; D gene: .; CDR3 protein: CAISERQGNQPQHF
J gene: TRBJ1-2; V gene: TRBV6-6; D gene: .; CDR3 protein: CASRFQGLTYGYTF
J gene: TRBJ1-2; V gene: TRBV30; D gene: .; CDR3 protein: CAWNNRASNGYTF
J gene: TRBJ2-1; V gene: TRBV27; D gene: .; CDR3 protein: CASRDVGSYNEQFF
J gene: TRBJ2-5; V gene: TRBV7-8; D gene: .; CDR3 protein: CASSARQRRETQYF
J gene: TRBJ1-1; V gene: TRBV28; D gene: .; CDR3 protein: CASSLSLESTEAFF
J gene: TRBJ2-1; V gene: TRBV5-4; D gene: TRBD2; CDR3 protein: CASSPSGTSVELFF
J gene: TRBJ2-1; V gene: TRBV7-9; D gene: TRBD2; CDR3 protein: CASRISGGSYNEQFF
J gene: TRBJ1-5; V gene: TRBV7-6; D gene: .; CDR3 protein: CASSLATGGVGNNQPQHF
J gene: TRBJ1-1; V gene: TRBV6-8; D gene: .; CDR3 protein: CASSYRVQNTEAFF
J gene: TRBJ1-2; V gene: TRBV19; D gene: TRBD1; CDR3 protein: CASRVTGLNGYTF
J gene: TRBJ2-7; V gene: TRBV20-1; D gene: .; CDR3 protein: CSVNGKISYEQYF
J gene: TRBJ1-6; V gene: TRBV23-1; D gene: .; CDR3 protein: CASSQPQENSSSYNSPLHF
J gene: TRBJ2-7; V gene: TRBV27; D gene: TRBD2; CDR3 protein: CASRGTLAGAYEQYF
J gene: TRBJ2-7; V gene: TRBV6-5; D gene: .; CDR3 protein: CASSSGQLTYEQYF
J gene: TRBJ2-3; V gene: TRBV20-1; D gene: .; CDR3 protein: CSATDGGTDTQYF
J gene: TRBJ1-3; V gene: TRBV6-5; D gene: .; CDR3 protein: CASSFATGPGNTIYF
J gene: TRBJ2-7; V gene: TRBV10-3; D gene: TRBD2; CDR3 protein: CAISESGLAGGDYEQYF
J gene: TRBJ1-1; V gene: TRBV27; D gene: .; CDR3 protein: CASSNRVLGTEAFF
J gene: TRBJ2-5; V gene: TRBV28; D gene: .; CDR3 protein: CASNGNQETQYF
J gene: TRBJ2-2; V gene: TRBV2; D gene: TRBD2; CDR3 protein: CASQRESTGELFF
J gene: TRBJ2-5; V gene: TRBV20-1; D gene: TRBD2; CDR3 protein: CSATMTSGGGGETQYF
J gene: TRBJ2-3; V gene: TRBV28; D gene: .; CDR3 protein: CASSGPTGQNTDTQYF
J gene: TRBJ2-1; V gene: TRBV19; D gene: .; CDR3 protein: CASVVTLIGGRYNEQFF
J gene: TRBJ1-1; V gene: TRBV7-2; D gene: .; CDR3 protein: CASSWRKGDTEAFF
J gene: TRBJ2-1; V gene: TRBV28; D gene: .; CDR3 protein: CASSTARELLYNEQFF
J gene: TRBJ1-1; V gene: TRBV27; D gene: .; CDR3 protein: CASRGGSTVMNTEAFF
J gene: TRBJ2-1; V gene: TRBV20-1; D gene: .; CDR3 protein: CSAREPLGPYNEQFF
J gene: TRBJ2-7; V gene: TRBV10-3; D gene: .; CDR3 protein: CATRPDVGLGYEQYF
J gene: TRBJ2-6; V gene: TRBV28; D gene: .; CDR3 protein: CASSLRFSGANVLTF
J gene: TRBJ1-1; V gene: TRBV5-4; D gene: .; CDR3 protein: CASSQGPGGTEAFF
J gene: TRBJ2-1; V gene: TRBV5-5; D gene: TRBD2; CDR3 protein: CASSSSGATYNEQFF
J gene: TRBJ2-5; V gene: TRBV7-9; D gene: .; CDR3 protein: CASSLSRETQYF
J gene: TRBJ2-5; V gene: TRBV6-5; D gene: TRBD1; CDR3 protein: CASRLGQGRRETQYF
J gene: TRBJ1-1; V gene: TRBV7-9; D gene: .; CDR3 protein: CASNLGGTEAFF
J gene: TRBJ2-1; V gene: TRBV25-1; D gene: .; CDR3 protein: CASSEFGSPNEQFF
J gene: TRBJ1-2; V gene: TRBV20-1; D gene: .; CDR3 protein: CSARVTDYGYTF
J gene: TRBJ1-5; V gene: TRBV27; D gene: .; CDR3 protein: CASSSPQNHNQPQHF
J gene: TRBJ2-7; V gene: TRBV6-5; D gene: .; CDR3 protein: CASSYSVSSYEQYF
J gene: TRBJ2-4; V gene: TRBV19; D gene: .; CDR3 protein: CASSVAGTLAKNIQYF
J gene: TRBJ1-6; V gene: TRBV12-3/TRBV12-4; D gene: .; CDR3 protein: CASSFGKSPLHF
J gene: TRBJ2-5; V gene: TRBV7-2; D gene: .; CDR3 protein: CASSLFGGNQETQYF
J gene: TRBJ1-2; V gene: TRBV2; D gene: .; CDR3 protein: CASSGQRDYGYTF